The next 8 T cell receptor beta chains were all read from a single sample in a study of shared clonotypes between healthy human individuals (dated by TCRdb to the early 2020s). Library construction relied on the immunoSEQ multiplex PCR assay. Imported from immuneACCESS, the table was reduced by TCRdb to in-frame sequences with V and J called. These copies leave out some clones; in studies compared against another copy, an unresolved V gene accounts for under half, and the cause of the remainder is not known. This sample lists some 89,000 clones; 67% were detected once. The ten largest clones add up to approximately 49% of the sample. The sequenced sample was memory CD8+ T cells sorted from blood. The label giving this sample's cell subset or site can be read as: CD45RO+ cells pooled with CCR7-negative TemRA cells. The receptors stem from a man aged 25-45 years in good health.

Only one count was recorded for this clone. The CDR3 DNA sequence: TGTGCCAGCAGTTTAAGTTTCAGTGGCCTAGCCGATGAGCAGTTCTTC. Translation gives CASSLSFSGLADEQFF. This chain connects TRBV28 to TRBJ2-1; tentative D call: TRBD2 (5 bases). CDR1 is MDHEN and CDR2 is SYDVKM in the germline V gene. V was cut by 2 bases and J by 8 bases, with 19 bases left in between. There are 16 residues in the CDR3.

The chain combines TRBV6-6 with TRBJ2-7; 8 bases line up with TRBD1. Germline trimming cut 1 base from V and 5 bases from J; bases unmatched to any gene: 4. CDR1 and CDR2 (germline): MNHNY, SVGAGI (reference sequence). CDR3 length: 14 residues. The CDR3: CASSYYGQGDEQYF. CDR3 nucleotide sequence: TGTGCCAGCAGTTACTACGGACAGGGTGACGAGCAGTACTTC.

The chain links TRBV27 to TRBJ2-1; 9 bases map to TRBD2. Germline V gives CDR1 MNHEY, CDR2 SMNVEV (reference sequence). J lost 7 bases, V lost 5 bases, and 12 bases had no gene match. The CDR3 runs to 16 residues. CDR3 nucleotides: TGTGCCAGCAGTCGAACGCTTAGCGGGAGTTTGAATGAGCAGTTCTTC. Translation gives CASSRTLSGSLNEQFF.

This CDR3 is CASSLGGLDWAYNEQFF. In DNA form, the CDR3 reads TGTGCCAGCAGCTTAGGGGGACTAGATTGGGCTTACAATGAGCAGTTCTTC. The chain has TRBV7-9 and TRBJ2-1; 8 nucleotides line up with TRBD2. Germline CDR1 SEHNR, CDR2 FQNEAQ (reference sequence). V was clipped by 1 base and J by 4 bases; unmatched bases: 9. The CDR3 contains 17 residues.

The chain employs TRBV27 and TRBJ2-7, with D unresolved. Trimming took off 0 bases at V and 0 bases at J, with 9 bases between the two ends. The CDR3 loop spans 15 amino acids. CDR1 is MNHEY and CDR2 is SMNVEV in the germline V gene (reference sequence). This CDR3 is CASSLSAFSSYEQYF. In DNA, the CDR3 is TGTGCCAGCAGTTTATCAGCCTTTAGCTCCTACGAGCAGTACTTC.

J is TRBJ2-5 and V is TRBV27, with TRBD1 matching 7 bases. Losses at the gene ends were 8 bases for V and 5 bases for J; bases not matched to a gene: 8. The germline gives CDR1 MNHEY, CDR2 SMNVEV (reference sequence). The length of the CDR3 is 13 residues. This CDR3 is CASSAEGAETQYF. The CDR3, as DNA: TGTGCCAGCTCGGCCGAGGGGGCTGAGACCCAGTACTTC.

The CDR3 DNA is TGTGCCTGGAGTATCGTGGGTGACTCCTACGAGCAGTACTTC. The encoded protein is CAWSIVGDSYEQYF. The genes are TRBV30 and TRBJ2-7; no clear D gene. Trimming took 2 bases from V and 0 from J, leaving 11 bases between them. The germline V gene has CDR1 GTSNPN and CDR2 SVGIG (reference sequence). The CDR3 extends over 14 amino acids.

The rearrangement links TRBV11-2 to TRBJ1-1, with D tentatively TRBD1 (5 bases). Deletions cut 3 bases from V and 2 bases from J, with 13 bases between. Germline CDR1 reads SGHAT; CDR2 reads FQNNGV. The CDR3 totals 15 residues. In nucleotides, the CDR3 is TGTGCCAGCAGCTTCCCGGGACTGCCAAACACTGAAGCTTTCTTT. It translates to CASSFPGLPNTEAFF.